This passage covers 7 T cell receptor beta chains from one sample sequenced in a study of T cell responses to AZD1222 COVID-19 vaccine. The repertoire was sequenced with immunoSEQ multiplex PCR; TCRdb's copy has only in-frame clones and lacks some. The sample has some 140,000 clones; approximately 93% are singletons. This sample comprised peripheral blood, obtained on day 0 of AZD1222 vaccination. These receptors all stem from an adult in good health.

The gene calls are TRBV18 and TRBJ1-1; D gene ambiguous. V lost 0 bases and J 1 base, leaving 6 bases between the germline ends. There are 14 residues in the CDR3. The germline CDR1 and CDR2 sequences are KGHSH and LQKENI. The CDR3 nucleotides read TGTGCCAGCTCACCACCGACGCAGAACACTGAAGCTTTCTTT. This translates into CASSPPTQNTEAFF.

The rearrangement joins TRBV6-5 to TRBJ1-3; no clear D gene. Per germline, CDR1 MNHEY and CDR2 SVGAGI. Trimming pared 10 bases from V and 4 bases from J, leaving 14 bases between. The length of the CDR3 is 13 residues. The CDR3 is CATARGGGNTIYF. The CDR3 nucleotides read TGTGCCACCGCCCGGGGTGGGGGAAACACCATATATTTT.

The rearrangement uses TRBV6-5 and TRBJ2-2, with D perhaps matching TRBD1 or TRBD2 (6 bases each). The ends were cut back, 2 bases at V and 10 bases at J, with 20 bases in the middle. The CDR3 contains 16 residues. CDR1 is MNHEY, CDR2 SVGAGI, per germline. The CDR3 spells CASSYGGVGGRKELFF. For the CDR3, the DNA is TGTGCCAGCAGTTACGGCGGGGTAGGGGGAAGAAAGGAGCTGTTTTTT.

This clone has a single count. The rearrangement links TRBV6-5 to TRBJ2-5, with 9 bases matching TRBD2. The CDR3 consists of 14 residues. Trimming cost V 5 bases and J 5 bases; bases outside gene matches: 6. Germline CDR1 and CDR2: MNHEY and SVGAGI. CDR3: CASSNSGSEETQYF. The DNA of the CDR3 is TGTGCCAGCAGTAATAGCGGGAGTGAGGAGACCCAGTACTTC.

The chain is built from TRBV19 and TRBJ1-3; perhaps TRBD1 as D (6 bases). This CDR3 has 16 residues. The V gene lost 6 bases and the J gene lost 0 bases, with 15 bases spanning the gap. Germline CDR1 reads LNHDA; CDR2 reads SQIVND (reference sequence). The CDR3 region is CASSWAAGDSGNTIYF. CDR3 in DNA: TGTGCCAGTAGCTGGGCGGCAGGGGACTCTGGAAACACCATATATTTT.

The genes are TRBV19 and TRBJ2-5; 7 positions match TRBD1. Germline V gene sequence: CDR1 LNHDA, CDR2 SQIVND (reference sequence). There are 15 residues in the CDR3. With V trimmed by 5 bases and J by 5 bases, 11 bases remained unmatched. CDR3 in DNA: TGTGCCAGTAGTCCCGGACAGGCGGTAGTTGAGACCCAGTACTTC. Protein product: CASSPGQAVVETQYF.

The rearrangement links TRBV24-1 to TRBJ2-1, with 11 nucleotides matching TRBD2. Looked up from germline, CDR1 is KGHDR and CDR2 is SFDVKD. Unmatched junction bases numbered 13, after V lost 10 bases and J lost 0 bases. The CDR3 is 18 amino acids. CDR3 amino acids: CATQTSGTLGSSYNEQFF. CDR3 in DNA: TGTGCCACTCAGACTAGCGGGACTTTAGGGAGCTCCTACAATGAGCAGTTCTTC.